These 15 T cell receptor beta chains originate from one sample sequenced in a study of T-cell reconstitution after alpha-beta-depleted transplantation in children. For TCRbeta, the library was prepared with unique molecular identifiers. TCRdb recomputed calls from the PCR reads with MiXCR, one row per CDR3 protein. Counted here are approximately 650,000 distinct CDR3 sequences, approximately 14% occurring once; the ten biggest clones make up 0.79%. The sample consisted of PBMCs, taken before TCRalphabeta/CD19-depleted stem cell transplant. These receptors all stem from a girl aged 2-10 years with congenital amegakaryocytic thrombocytopenia, due to receive a stem cell transplant.

Worth noting for this clonotype: Just one base apart from a much larger clone, this may be a read error. The chain combines TRBV20-1 with TRBJ1-5, with D unresolved. This CDR3 contains 16 residues. The germline V gene encodes CDR1 DFQATT and CDR2 SNEGSKA (reference sequence). The CDR3 bases are TGCAGTGCCTCGGACCCGGCAAGGGTTGGCAATCACCCCCAGCATTTT. Residues: CSASDPARVGNHPQHF.

This rearrangement joins TRBV5-5 to TRBJ1-6; no definite D call. Trimming took off 5 bases at V and 4 bases at J, with 16 bases between the two ends. Per germline, CDR1 SGHKS and CDR2 YYEKEE (reference sequence). There are 16 residues in the CDR3. CDR3 in amino acids: CASSQLARPYNSPLHF. The CDR3 DNA reads TGTGCCAGCAGTCAACTCGCCAGGCCTTATAATTCACCCCTCCACTTT.

This clonotype was seen a few times. V is TRBV12-3 or TRBV12-4 and J is TRBJ1-6; possible D gene TRBD1, 6 bases. The CDR3 consists of 15 residues. Trimming removed 10 bases at V and 7 bases at J, with 20 bases between. CDR3 amino acids: CATSRGGALNSPLHF. The CDR3, as DNA: TGTGCCACCTCGCGAGGGGGGGCTTTGAATTCACCCCTCCACTTT.

This clonotype has a count of ten or more. The chain couples TRBV29-1 to TRBJ2-1, with TRBD2 matching over 8 bases. The junction had 9 bases not matched to a gene; V was cut back by 5 bases and J by 3 bases. CDR1 is SQVTM and CDR2 is ANQGSEA in the germline V gene. The CDR3 loop spans 15 amino acids. CDR3 DNA: TGCAGCGTTAATCGCCTAGCGGGTAACTACAATGAGCAGTTCTTC. It specifies CSVNRLAGNYNEQFF.

This clonotype appeared a few times. The genes are TRBV27 and TRBJ2-1; D might be TRBD1 (5 bases). CDR3 length: 14 amino acids. V gave up 5 bases and J gave up 0 bases, with 8 bases separating them. CDR1 is MNHEY, CDR2 SMNVEV, per germline (reference sequence). CDR3 protein: CASSPRASYNEQFF. As DNA, the CDR3 is TGTGCCAGCAGTCCCAGGGCCTCCTACAATGAGCAGTTCTTC.

This chain joins TRBV6-5 and TRBJ1-2; TRBD1 might be the D (5 bases). The CDR3 has 12 residues. The germline V and J ends were trimmed by 0 bases and 7 bases, with 6 bases remaining between them. CDR1 and CDR2 from the germline V gene are MNHEY and SVGAGI. This chain's CDR3 is CASSYSGAGYTF. The CDR3 bases are TGTGCCAGCAGTTACTCTGGGGCTGGCTACACCTTC.

A few counts support this clonotype. The chain has TRBV27 and TRBJ2-1, with TRBD2 identical over 11 bases. Germline V gene sequence: CDR1 MNHEY, CDR2 SMNVEV (reference sequence). The V and J ends lost 5 bases and 7 bases, in that order; junction bases with no gene match: 10. This CDR3 has 16 residues. CDR3 nucleotides: TGTGCCAGCAGTCCAGGCACTAGCGGGGGAGGGAATGAGCAGTTCTTC. It is translated as CASSPGTSGGGNEQFF.

The chain links TRBV5-1 to TRBJ2-1; 8 bases fit TRBD2. CDR1 is SGHRS and CDR2 is YFSETQ in the germline V gene. This CDR3 is 17 amino acids long. Trimming removed 0 bases from V and 5 bases from J; junction bases left unmatched: 10. This CDR3 is CASSLDWVAGRNNEQFF. DNA for the CDR3: TGCGCCAGCAGCTTGGACTGGGTAGCGGGAAGGAACAATGAGCAGTTCTTC.

There are many counts of this clonotype. The CDR3 nucleotides read TGCAGTGCTAGCGGACTGGCGCCAAGAAATAGCGGGAGGGCCCGATACAATGAGCAGTTCTTC. Its protein product is CSASGLAPRNSGRARYNEQFF. This chain links TRBV20-1 with TRBJ2-1, with TRBD2 matching over 11 bases. The trim removed 3 bases at V and 4 bases at J, leaving 23 bases unmatched. This CDR3 is 21 amino acids long. From germline, CDR1 is DFQATT and CDR2 SNEGSKA (reference sequence).

This clonotype occurred many times. This chain joins TRBV29-1 and TRBJ2-3, with no clear D. The CDR3 sequence is 13 residues long. V was clipped by 6 bases and J by 0 bases, with 10 bases between them. CDR1 is SQVTM, CDR2 ANQGSEA, per germline. The CDR3 sequence: CSVGRPSTDTQYF. The CDR3 DNA reads TGCAGCGTGGGAAGACCTAGCACAGATACGCAGTATTTT.

The CDR3 loop reads CASSSTTNTDTQYF. The CDR3 nucleotides are TGCGCCAGCAGTTCGACTACCAACACAGATACGCAGTATTTT. The chain couples TRBV10-1 to TRBJ2-3; D possibly corresponds to TRBD2 (5 bases). The CDR3 is 14 residues long. Per the germline V gene, CDR1 is WNHNN and CDR2 is SYGVQD (reference sequence). V lost 5 bases, J lost 2 bases, and 11 bases lay in between.

This chain uses TRBV4-1 with TRBJ2-3, with D unresolved. Trimming left V 2 bases short and J 4 bases short, with 7 bases between. The CDR3 is 13 amino acids. Germline CDR1 reads MGHRA; CDR2 reads YSYEKL. CDR3 in amino acids: CASSQSYADTQYF. For the CDR3, the DNA is TGCGCCAGCAGCCAATCGTACGCAGATACGCAGTATTTT.

V is TRBV27 and J is TRBJ1-2; tentative D call: TRBD1 (6 bases). Trimming pared 2 bases from V and 4 bases from J, leaving 14 bases between. Looked up from germline, CDR1 is MNHEY and CDR2 is SMNVEV (reference sequence). CDR3 length: 15 residues. The CDR3 is CASSLTRTAFYGYTF. CDR3 in DNA: TGTGCCAGCAGTTTAACCCGGACAGCCTTCTATGGCTACACCTTC.

Many counts were recorded for this clonotype. The CDR3: CASRKTGEEYEQYF. CDR3 bases: TGTGCCAGCAGAAAGACAGGGGAGGAATACGAGCAGTACTTC. The chain carries TRBV25-1 and TRBJ2-7, with 8 bases lining up with TRBD1. After removal of 6 bases from V and 4 bases from J, the junction contained 8 bases not matched to a gene. Germline lookup yields CDR1 MGHDK and CDR2 SYGVNS. The CDR3 is 14 amino acids.

This sequence joins TRBV5-1 and TRBJ2-5; TRBD2 agrees at 8 bases. The CDR3 is made up of 16 amino acids. Trimming cost V 3 bases and J 5 bases; bases outside gene matches: 12. Germline V gives CDR1 SGHRS, CDR2 YFSETQ. In nucleotides, the CDR3 is TGCGCCAGCAGCTCGCTCCCGGGACTAGGAAAGGAGACCCAGTACTTC. Its translation is CASSSLPGLGKETQYF.